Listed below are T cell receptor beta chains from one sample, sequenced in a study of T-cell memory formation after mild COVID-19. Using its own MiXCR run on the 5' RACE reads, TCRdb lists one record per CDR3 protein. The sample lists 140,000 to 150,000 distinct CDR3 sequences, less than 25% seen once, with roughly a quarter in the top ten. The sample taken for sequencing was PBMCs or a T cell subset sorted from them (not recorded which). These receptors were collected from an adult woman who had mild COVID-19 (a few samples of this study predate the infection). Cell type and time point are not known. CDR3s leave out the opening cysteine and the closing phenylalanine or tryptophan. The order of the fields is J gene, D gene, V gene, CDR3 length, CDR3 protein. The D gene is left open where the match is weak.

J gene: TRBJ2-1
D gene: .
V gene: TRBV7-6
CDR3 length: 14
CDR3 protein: ASSLARLAGYNEQF

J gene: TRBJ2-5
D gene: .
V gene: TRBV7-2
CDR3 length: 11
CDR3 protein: ASSYPPQETQY

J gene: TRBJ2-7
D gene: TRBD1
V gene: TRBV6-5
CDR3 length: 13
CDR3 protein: ASSYEQGGPYEQY

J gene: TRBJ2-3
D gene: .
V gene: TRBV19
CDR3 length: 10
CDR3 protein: ASEGDTDTQY

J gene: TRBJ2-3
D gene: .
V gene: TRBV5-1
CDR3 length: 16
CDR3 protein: ASSLRPVDRWPTDTQY

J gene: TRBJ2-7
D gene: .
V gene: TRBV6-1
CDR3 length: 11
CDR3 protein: ASRQESSYEQY

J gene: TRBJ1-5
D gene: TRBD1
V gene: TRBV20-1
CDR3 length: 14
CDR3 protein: SARLTGGAGNQPQH

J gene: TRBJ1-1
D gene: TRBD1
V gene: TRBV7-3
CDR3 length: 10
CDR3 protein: AITGVNTEAF

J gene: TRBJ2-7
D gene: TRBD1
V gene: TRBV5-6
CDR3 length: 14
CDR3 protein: ASSPWFRDRGYEQY

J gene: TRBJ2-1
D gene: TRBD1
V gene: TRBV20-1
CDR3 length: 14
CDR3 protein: SARKRDIPGGYEQF

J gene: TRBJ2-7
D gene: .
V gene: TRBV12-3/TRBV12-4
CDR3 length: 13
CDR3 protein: ASSPPAGAFYEQY

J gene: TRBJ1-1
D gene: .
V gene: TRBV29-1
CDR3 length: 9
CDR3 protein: SVFNNFEAF

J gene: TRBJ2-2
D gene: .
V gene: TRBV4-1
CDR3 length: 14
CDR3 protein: ASSQEGRTNTGELF

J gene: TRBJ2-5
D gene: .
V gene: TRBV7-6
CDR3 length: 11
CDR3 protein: ASSSRAFETQY

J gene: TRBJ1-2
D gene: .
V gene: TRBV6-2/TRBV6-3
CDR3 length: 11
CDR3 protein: ASSYSRGYGYT

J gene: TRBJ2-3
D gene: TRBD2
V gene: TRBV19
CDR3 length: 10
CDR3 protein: ASRAGADTQY

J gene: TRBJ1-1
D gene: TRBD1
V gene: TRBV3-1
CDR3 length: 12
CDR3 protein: ASSQDRGFTEAF

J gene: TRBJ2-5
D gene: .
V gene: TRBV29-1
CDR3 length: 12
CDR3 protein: SVEEGRGQETQY

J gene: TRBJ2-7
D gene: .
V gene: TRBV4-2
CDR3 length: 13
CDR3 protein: ASSQGGQESYEQY

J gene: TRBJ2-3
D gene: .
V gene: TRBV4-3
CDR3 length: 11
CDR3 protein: ASSQEVQGAQY

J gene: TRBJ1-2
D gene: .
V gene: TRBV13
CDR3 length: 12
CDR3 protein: ASSSELSIWGYT

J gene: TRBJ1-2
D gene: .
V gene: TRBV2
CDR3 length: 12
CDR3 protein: ASSEEGRSYGYT

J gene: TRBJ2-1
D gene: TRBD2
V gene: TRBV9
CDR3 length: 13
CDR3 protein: DSSVEAGEYNEQF

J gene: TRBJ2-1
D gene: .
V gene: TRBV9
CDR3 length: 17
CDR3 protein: ASSVRDPTKGGSYNEQF

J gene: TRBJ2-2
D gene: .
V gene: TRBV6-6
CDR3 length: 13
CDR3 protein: ASASGSLLPGELF

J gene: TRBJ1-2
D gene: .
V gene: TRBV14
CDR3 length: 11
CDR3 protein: ASSPGLTYGYT

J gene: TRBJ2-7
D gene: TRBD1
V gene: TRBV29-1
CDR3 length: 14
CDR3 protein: SVETPLGTDLYEQY

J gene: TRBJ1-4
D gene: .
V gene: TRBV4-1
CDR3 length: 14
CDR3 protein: ASSQDDRGLNEKLF

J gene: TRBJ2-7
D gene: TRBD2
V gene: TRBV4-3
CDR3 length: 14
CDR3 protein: ASSPATSGTPYEQY

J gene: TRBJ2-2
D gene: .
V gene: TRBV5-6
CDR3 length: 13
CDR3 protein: ASSFAGENTGELF

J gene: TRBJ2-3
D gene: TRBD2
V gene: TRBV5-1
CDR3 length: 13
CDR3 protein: ASSLGAGGLDTQY

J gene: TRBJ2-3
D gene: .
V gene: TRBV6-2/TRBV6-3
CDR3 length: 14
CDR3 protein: ASSYRVWGSTDTQY

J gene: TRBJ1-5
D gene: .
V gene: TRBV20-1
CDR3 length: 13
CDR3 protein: SARDMGEADQPQH

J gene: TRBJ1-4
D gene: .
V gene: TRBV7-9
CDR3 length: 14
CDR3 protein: ASSLAMRGSNEKLF

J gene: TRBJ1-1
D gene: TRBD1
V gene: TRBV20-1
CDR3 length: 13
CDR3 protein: SARSGDRGGTEAF

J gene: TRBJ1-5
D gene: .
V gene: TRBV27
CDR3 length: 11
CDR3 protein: ASSMGGNQPQH

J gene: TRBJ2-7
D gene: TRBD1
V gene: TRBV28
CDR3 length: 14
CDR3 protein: ASSLYRQGARAEQY

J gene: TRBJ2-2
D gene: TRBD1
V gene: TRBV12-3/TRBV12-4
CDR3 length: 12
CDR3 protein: ASSWDSNTGELF

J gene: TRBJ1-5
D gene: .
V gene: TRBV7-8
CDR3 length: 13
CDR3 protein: ASSYFAGSNQPQH

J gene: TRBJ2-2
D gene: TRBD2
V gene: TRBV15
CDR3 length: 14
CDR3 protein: ATSSGGLDATGELF

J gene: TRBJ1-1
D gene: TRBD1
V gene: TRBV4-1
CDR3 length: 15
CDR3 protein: ASSQGWTGGLDTEAF

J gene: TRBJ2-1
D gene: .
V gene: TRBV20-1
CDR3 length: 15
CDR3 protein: SARASRGGPTYNEQF

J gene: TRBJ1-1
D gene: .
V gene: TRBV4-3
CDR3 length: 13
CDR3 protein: ASSPTTPGNTEAF

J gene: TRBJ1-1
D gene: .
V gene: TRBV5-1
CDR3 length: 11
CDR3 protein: ASSLEGVPEAF

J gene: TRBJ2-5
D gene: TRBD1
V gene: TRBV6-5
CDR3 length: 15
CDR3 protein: ASSRTPGQGVVETQY

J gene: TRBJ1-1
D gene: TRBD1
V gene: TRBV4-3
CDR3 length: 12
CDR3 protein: ASSRDSQNTEAF

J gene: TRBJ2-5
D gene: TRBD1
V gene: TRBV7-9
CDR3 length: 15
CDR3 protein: ASSFESHRGQEWTQY

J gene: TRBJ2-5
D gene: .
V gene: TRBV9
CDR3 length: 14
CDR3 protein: ASSTPRTLGDETQY

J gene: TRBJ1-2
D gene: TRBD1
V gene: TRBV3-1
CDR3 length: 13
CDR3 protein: ASSPGQGAPYGYT

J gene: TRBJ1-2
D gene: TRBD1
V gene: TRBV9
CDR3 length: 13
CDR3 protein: ASSGSTGAFYGYT

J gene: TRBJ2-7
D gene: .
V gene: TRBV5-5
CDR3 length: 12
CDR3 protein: ARTWWRGEDEQY

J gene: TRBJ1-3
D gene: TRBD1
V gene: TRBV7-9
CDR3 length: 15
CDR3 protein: ASSSTDGTASGNTIY

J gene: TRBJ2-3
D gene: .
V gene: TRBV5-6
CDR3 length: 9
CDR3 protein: ASSSDTTQY

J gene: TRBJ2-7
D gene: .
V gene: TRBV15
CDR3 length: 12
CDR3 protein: ATSPWGYGTEQY